This TCR beta chain was identified during a study of shared clonotypes between healthy human individuals. The study, taken as a whole, reports: What rarefaction showed was incomplete sorted-subset sequencing despite large depth.

The method was immunoSEQ multiplex PCR; TCRdb's version includes in-frame clones alone and lacks a portion of them. The sample lists 1 million to 1.3 million clones, around 78% occurring once. This CDR3 has 15 residues. Germline values: CDR1 MGHRA, CDR2 YSYEKL. Losses at the gene ends were 4 bases for V and 0 bases for J; bases not matched to a gene: 5. As regards this clone: Its antigen is as yet unknown.

Researchers partitioned CD4+ cells into CD45RA+ naive and CD45RA-negative memory subsets. The origin of this receptor is a man between 18 and 29 years old in good health. Some clones in this sample may be carry-over from other donors' samples. The chain joins TRBV4-1 to TRBJ2-5, with 7 bases identical to TRBD2. Sequenced: memory CD4+ T cells from PBMCs. Subset meaning: CD45RA-negative fraction. This CDR3 reads CASSLGREDQETQYF. CDR3 in DNA: TGCGCCAGCAGCCTTGGTCGGGAGGACCAAGAGACCCAGTACTTC.